The following is a TCR beta chain sequence with its context. The table came from immunoSEQ multiplex PCR; TCRdb's copy has only in-frame clones and leaves some out. The data show approximately 170,000 clones, over 75% seen once. This sample is drawn from a study of T cell responses to AZD1222 COVID-19 vaccine. Germline V CDR1 and CDR2: LNHDA, SQIVND (reference sequence). Trimming cost V 5 bases and J 1 base; bases outside gene matches: 1. The CDR3 loop spans 15 amino acids. This sequence joins TRBV19 and TRBJ2-2, with TRBD1 identical over 10 bases. The source was peripheral blood, collected on day 0 of AZD1222 vaccination. The TCR was taken from an adult in good health. The CDR3 bases are TGTGCCAGTAGTGGGGACAGGGGGAACACCGGGGAGCTGTTTTTT. Translated: CASSGDRGNTGELFF.